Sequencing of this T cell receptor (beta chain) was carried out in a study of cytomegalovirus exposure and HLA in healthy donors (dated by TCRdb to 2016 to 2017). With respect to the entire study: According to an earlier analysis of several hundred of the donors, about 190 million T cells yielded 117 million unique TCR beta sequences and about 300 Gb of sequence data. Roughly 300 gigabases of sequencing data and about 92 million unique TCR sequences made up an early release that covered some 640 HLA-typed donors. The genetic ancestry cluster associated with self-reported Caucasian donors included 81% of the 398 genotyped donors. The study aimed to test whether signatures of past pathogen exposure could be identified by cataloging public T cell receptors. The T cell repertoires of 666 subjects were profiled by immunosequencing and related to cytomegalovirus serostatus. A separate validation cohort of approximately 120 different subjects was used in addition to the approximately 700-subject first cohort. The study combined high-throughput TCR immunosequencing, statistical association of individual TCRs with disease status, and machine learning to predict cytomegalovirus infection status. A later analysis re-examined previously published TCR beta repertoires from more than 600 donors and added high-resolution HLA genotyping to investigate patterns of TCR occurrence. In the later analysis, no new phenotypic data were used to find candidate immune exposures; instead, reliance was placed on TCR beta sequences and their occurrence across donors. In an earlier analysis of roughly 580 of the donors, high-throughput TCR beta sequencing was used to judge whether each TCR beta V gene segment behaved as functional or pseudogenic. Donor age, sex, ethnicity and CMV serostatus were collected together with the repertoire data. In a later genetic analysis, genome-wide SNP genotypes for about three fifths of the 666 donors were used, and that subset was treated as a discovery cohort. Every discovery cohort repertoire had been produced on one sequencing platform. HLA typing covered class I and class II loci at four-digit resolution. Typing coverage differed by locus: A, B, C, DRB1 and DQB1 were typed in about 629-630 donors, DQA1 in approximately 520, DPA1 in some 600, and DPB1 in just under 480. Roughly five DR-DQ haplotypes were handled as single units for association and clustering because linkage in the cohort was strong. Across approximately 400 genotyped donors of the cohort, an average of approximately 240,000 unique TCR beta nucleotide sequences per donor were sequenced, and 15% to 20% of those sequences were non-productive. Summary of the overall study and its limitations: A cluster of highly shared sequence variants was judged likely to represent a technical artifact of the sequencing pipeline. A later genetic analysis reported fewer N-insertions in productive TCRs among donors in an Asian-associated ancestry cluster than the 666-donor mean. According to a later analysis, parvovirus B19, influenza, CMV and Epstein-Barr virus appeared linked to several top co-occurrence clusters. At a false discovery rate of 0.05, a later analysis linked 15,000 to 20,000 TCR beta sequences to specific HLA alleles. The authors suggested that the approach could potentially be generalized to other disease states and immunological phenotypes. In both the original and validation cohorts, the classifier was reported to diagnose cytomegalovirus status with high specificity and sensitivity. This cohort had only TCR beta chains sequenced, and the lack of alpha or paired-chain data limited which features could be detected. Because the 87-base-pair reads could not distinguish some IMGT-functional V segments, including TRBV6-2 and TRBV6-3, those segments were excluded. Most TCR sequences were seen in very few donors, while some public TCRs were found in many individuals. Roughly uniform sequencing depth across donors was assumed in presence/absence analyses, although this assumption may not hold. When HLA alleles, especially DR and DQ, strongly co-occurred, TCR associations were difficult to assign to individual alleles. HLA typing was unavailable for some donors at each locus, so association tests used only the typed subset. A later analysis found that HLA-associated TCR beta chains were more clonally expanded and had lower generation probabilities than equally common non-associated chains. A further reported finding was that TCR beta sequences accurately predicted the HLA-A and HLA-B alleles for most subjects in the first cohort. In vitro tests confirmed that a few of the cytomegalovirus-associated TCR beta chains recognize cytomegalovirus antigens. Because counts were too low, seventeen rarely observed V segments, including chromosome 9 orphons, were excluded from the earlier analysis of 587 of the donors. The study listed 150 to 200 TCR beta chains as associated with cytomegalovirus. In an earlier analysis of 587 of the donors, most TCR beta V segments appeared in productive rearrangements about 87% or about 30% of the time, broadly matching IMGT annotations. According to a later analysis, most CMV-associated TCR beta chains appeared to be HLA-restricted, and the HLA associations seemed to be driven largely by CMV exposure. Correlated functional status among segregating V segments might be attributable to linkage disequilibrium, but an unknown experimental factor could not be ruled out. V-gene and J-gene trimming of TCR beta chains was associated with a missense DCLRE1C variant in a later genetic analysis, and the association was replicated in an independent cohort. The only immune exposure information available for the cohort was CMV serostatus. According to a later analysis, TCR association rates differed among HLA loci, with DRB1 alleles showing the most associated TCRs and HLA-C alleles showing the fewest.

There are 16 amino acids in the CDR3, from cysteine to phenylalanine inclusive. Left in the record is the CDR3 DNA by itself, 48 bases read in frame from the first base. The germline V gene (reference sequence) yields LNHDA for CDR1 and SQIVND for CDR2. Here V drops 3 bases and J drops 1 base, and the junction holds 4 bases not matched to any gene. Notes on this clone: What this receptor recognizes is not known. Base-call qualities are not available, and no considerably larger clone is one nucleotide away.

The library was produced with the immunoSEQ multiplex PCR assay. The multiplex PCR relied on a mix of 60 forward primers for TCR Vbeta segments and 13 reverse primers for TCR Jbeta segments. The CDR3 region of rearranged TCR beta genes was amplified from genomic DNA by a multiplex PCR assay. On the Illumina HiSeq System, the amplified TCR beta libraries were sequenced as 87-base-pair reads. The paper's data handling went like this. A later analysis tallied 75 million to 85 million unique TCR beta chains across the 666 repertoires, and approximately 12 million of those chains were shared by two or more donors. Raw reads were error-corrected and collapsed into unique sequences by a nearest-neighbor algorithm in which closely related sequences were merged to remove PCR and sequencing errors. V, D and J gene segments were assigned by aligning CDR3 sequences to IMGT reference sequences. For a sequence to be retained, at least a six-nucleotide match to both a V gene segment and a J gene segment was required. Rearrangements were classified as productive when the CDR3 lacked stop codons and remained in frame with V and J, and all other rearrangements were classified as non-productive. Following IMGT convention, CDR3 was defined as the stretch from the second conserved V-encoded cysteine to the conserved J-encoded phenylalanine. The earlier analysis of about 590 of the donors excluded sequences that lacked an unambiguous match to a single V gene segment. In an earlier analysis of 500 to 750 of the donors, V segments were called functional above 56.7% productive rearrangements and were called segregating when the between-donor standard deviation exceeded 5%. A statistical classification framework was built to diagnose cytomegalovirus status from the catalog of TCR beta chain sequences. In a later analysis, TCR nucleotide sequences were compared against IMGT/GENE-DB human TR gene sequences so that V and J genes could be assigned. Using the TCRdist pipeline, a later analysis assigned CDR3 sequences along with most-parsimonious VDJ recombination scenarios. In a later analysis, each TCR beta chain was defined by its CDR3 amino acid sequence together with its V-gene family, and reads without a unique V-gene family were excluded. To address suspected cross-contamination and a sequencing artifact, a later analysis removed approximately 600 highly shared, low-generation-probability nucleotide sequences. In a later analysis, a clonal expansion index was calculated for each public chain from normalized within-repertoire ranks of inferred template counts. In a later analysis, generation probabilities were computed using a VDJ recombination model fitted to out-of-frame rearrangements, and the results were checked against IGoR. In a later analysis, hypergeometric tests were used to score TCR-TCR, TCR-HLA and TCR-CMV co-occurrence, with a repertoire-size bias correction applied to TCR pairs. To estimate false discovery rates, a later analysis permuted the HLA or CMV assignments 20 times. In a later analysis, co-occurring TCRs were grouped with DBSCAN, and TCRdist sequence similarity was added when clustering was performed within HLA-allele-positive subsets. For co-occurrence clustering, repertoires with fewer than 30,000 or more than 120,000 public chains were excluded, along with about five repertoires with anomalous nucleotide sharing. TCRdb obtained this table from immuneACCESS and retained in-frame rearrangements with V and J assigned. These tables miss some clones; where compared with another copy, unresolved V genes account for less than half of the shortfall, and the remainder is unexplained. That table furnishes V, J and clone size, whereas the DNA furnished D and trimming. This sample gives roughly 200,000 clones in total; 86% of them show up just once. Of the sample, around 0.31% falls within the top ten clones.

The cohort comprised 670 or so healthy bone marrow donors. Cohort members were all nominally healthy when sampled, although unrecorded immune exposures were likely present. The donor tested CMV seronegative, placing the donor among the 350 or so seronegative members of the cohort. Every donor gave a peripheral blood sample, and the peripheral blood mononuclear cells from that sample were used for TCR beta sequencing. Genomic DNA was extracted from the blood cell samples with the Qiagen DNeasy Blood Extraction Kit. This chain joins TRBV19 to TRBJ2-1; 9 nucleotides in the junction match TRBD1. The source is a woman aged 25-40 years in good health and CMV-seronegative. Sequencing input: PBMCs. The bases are TGTGCCAGTAGTATGACAGGGGGTAGGTCCTACAATGAGCAGTTCTTC. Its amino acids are CASSMTGGRSYNEQFF.